A single sample is the source of the 8 T cell receptor beta chains below, sequenced in a study of T and B cells in COVID-19 patients. Each TRB amplification used roughly 220-550 ng of genomic DNA from blood. BIOMED2 TRB-A/B primer pools were used in multiplex TRB PCR. TCRdb fed the multiplex PCR reads into MiXCR, producing one record per CDR3 protein. The table lists 9,000 to 13,000 distinct CDR3 sequences, 30% of them singletons, with over 11% in the top ten. The source material was blood. All receptors derive from a human donor with active COVID-19.

In the case of this clonotype: This may be a read error, as it is one base from a much larger clone. J is TRBJ2-1 and V is TRBV6-5, with D tentatively TRBD2 (6 bases). The germline gives CDR1 MNHEY, CDR2 SVGAGI. The CDR3 is 13 residues long. The CDR3 DNA sequence: TGTACCAGCAGACTGGGGGGATCCAATGAGCAGTTCTTC. Amino acids: CTSRLGGSNEQFF.

This clonotype occurred once. The chain joins TRBV4-3 to TRBJ2-1, with unresolved D. The CDR3 has 15 residues. With 3 bases removed from V and 7 bases from J, the gap between germline ends came to 16 bases. Germline V gene lookup returns CDR1 LGHNA and CDR2 YSLEER. The CDR3 reads CASSQAGQRLNEQFF. In nucleotides, the CDR3 is TGCGCCAGCAGCCAGGCAGGTCAGCGCTTAAATGAGCAGTTCTTC.

This clonotype turned up a few times. The chain carries TRBV11-1 and TRBJ2-3; 7 bases line up with TRBD1. The germline V gene encodes CDR1 SGHAT and CDR2 FQDESV (reference sequence). CDR3 size: 14 residues. V shed 0 bases, J shed 5 bases, and the junction held 2 bases outside the gene matches. The CDR3 coding sequence is TGTGCCAGCAGCTTAGCAACAGGGGAAGATACGCAGTATTTT. It is translated as CASSLATGEDTQYF.

V and J are TRBV7-3 and TRBJ2-2, with 9 bases matching TRBD2. Germline V gene data show CDR1 as SGHTA and CDR2 as FQGTGA. The CDR3 extends over 15 amino acids. J was trimmed by 5 bases and V by 3 bases; bases with no gene match: 4. CDR3 nucleotide sequence: TGTGCCAGCAGCTTTATAGCGGGGGCGACCGGGGAGCTGTTTTTT. It specifies CASSFIAGATGELFF.

The CDR3 is CASSSLGTGEKLFF. The CDR3 bases are TGCGCCAGCAGCTCGTTAGGGACAGGGGAAAAACTGTTTTTT. This rearrangement joins TRBV5-1 to TRBJ1-4, with 9 bases matching TRBD1. The CDR3 loop spans 14 amino acids. J gave up 8 bases and V 3 bases, and 5 bases lay outside the gene matches. CDR1 and CDR2 (germline): SGHRS, YFSETQ.

This clonotype has only a few counts. The chain uses TRBV7-2 and TRBJ1-2, with TRBD1 matching over 8 bases. V dropped 5 bases and J dropped 5; count of bases not matched to a gene: 4. CDR1 and CDR2 (germline): SGHTA, FQGNSA. The CDR3 runs 13 residues. The CDR3 DNA reads as TGTGCCAGCAGCCTGGACAGGGAGTATGGCTACACCTTC. Its protein is CASSLDREYGYTF.

In its sample, this clonotype was seen a few times. The CDR3, as DNA: TGTGCCAGCAGTTACGTCAGGGGAAACGAGCAGTACTTC. Encoded protein: CASSYVRGNEQYF. The rearrangement links TRBV6-5 to TRBJ2-7, with TRBD1 as a possible D gene (6 bases). V was pared by 2 bases and J by 5 bases, with 10 bases between. Per the germline V gene, CDR1 is MNHEY and CDR2 is SVGAGI. The CDR3 covers 13 residues.

The sample holds a few counts of this clonotype. J is TRBJ2-5 and V is TRBV20-1; TRBD1 or TRBD2 may be the D gene (6 bases each). The germline V gene has CDR1 DFQATT and CDR2 SNEGSKA (reference sequence). The V gene lost 2 bases and the J gene lost 5 bases, with 12 bases spanning the gap. This CDR3 contains 13 residues. Here the CDR3 reads CSARRGLKETQYF. CDR3 DNA: TGCAGTGCTAGACGGGGGCTAAAGGAGACCCAGTACTTC.